These 15 T cell receptor beta chains were all obtained from the same sample, sequenced in a study of blood T cell repertoires in COVID-19. Sequencing used immunoSEQ multiplex PCR; TCRdb keeps in-frame clones, though not all of them. The table shows approximately 150,000 clones, with 84% occurring only once. The sequenced sample was peripheral blood. The receptors were sampled from a woman older than 75 with COVID-19, enrolled during active disease.

The genes are TRBV30 and TRBJ1-3, with D possibly matching TRBD1 (6 bases). This CDR3 is built from 14 residues. The V end was cut by 3 bases, the J end by 7 bases, with 16 bases between. Germline values: CDR1 GTSNPN, CDR2 SVGIG (reference sequence). DNA of the CDR3: TGTGCCTGGAGCCGCACAGGGTACCGGAACACCATATATTTT. Protein product: CAWSRTGYRNTIYF. The entire variable domain, with the rest obtained from reference TRBV30 and TRBJ1-3, is as follows: SQTIHQWPATLVQPVGSPLSLECTVEGTSNPNLYWYRQAAGRGLQLLFYSVGIGQISSEVPQNLSASRPQDRQFILSSKKLLLSDSGFYLCAWSRTGYRNTIYFGEGSWLTVV.

The chain carries TRBV15 and TRBJ2-1, with a tentative D call TRBD2 (5 bases). V lost 8 bases, J lost 0 bases, and 11 bases lay in between. The CDR3 length is 14 residues. CDR1 and CDR2 (germline): LNHNV, YYDKDF (reference sequence). This chain's CDR3 is CATGELGSYNEQFF. The CDR3, as DNA: TGTGCCACCGGGGAGCTCGGCTCCTACAATGAGCAGTTCTTC.

The V and J genes are TRBV10-3 and TRBJ2-1; possible D gene TRBD2, 6 bases. With 6 bases removed from V and 3 bases from J, the gap between germline ends came to 12 bases. Germline-derived CDR1 and CDR2 are ENHRY and SYGVKD. The CDR3 totals 14 residues. CDR3 nucleotide sequence: TGTGCCATCAGCTCCGGGGACTTCTACAATGAGCAGTTCTTC. This gives the protein CAISSGDFYNEQFF.

The chain employs TRBV9 and TRBJ2-3, with 9 bases fitting TRBD2. Germline V gene data show CDR1 as SGDLS and CDR2 as YYNGEE. Germline trimming cut 3 bases from V and 2 bases from J; bases unmatched to any gene: 7. The CDR3 has 16 residues. The CDR3 coding sequence is TGTGCCAGCAGCGCCGTAGCGGGAGTCCCCACAGATACGCAGTATTTT. Translating gives CASSAVAGVPTDTQYF.

The chain's CDR3 is CASSKALLKEGSGNQPQHF. Written as DNA, the CDR3 is TGTGCCAGCAGCAAAGCGCTTTTAAAGGAGGGGAGCGGAAACCAGCCCCAGCATTTT. This chain uses TRBV21-1 with TRBJ1-5. TRBV21-1 is recorded as a pseudogene. This CDR3 contains 19 residues.

This clone was detected many times. The chain uses TRBV2 and TRBJ1-2, with D perhaps TRBD1 (5 bases). In germline, CDR1 is SNHLY, CDR2 FYNNEI. V was trimmed by 3 bases and J by 8 bases, leaving 13 bases between them. The CDR3 spans 13 residues. The CDR3 protein is CASSDRAPGGYTF. As DNA, the CDR3 is TGTGCCAGCAGTGACAGGGCGCCCGGAGGCTACACCTTC.

The CDR3 nucleotides read TGTGCCAGCCTTAAACCGACAGGGAACACCGGGGAGCTGTTTTTT. It codes for CASLKPTGNTGELFF. The V and J genes are TRBV6-5 and TRBJ2-2; TRBD1 is a possible D gene (6 bases). Germline V gene sequence: CDR1 MNHEY, CDR2 SVGAGI. The CDR3 covers 15 residues. Trimming pared 8 bases from V and 1 base from J, leaving 14 bases between.

The table lists this clone with a few counts. The chain carries TRBV18 and TRBJ1-6; tentatively, D is TRBD1 (5 bases). This CDR3 has 15 amino acids. Germline CDR1 KGHSH, CDR2 LQKENI. Trimming took 2 bases from V and 10 from J, leaving 15 bases between them. The CDR3 nucleotides are TGTGCCAGCTCACCAACGGCAGGGTCACAGTCACCCCTCCACTTT. The encoded protein is CASSPTAGSQSPLHF.

This clone has a single count. The J gene is TRBJ1-4, the V gene TRBV30; D call uncertain. Trimming stripped 3 bases from V and 7 bases from J, with 12 bases between. Germline loops: CDR1 GTSNPN, CDR2 SVGIG (reference sequence). CDR3 length: 13 amino acids. CDR3 residues: CAWRDGGVEKLFF. DNA for the CDR3: TGTGCCTGGAGGGATGGCGGGGTTGAAAAACTGTTTTTT.

The CDR3 sequence is CATRSMTGPNQPQHF. CDR3 bases: TGTGCCACAAGAAGCATGACAGGGCCCAATCAGCCCCAGCATTTT. The chain recombines TRBV10-3 with TRBJ1-5; TRBD1 aligns across 7 bases. CDR3 size: 15 residues. V was clipped by 10 bases and J by 3 bases; unmatched bases: 12. The germline gives CDR1 ENHRY, CDR2 SYGVKD.

Only one count was recorded for this clone. The chain uses TRBV5-6 and TRBJ2-7, with 10 bases fitting TRBD1. Germline CDR1 is SGHDT and CDR2 is YYEEEE. This CDR3 is 14 amino acids long. The J segment lost 6 bases and the V segment lost 3 bases, leaving 6 bases of the junction unmatched. The CDR3 spells CASSSRQGAAEQYF. The CDR3 bases are TGTGCCAGCAGCTCCAGACAGGGGGCGGCCGAGCAGTACTTC.

V usage is TRBV7-2 and J usage is TRBJ2-7, with 9 bases lining up with TRBD1. CDR3 length: 15 residues. Germline V gives CDR1 SGHTA, CDR2 FQGNSA. With 7 bases clipped from V and 6 bases from J, the junction kept 13 bases outside the gene matches. CDR3 in amino acids: CASTEQGAFIGEQYF. The CDR3 coding sequence is TGTGCCAGCACCGAACAGGGGGCGTTCATCGGCGAGCAGTACTTC.

V usage is TRBV6-6 and J usage is TRBJ1-2, with TRBD1 matching 8 bases. Germline trimming cut 5 bases from V and 8 bases from J; bases unmatched to any gene: 10. CDR3 length: 14 residues. Germline assignment: CDR1 MNHNY and CDR2 SVGAGI (reference sequence). The CDR3 DNA sequence: TGTGCCAGCAGTACCCAGGGACAGGCTCTCGGCTACACCTTC. Amino acids: CASSTQGQALGYTF.

V gene TRBV9 combines with J gene TRBJ2-2, with D possibly TRBD2 on 7 matching bases. V dropped 3 bases and J dropped 9 bases, with 21 bases sitting between them. The CDR3 consists of 16 residues. Germline V lookup: CDR1 SGDLS, CDR2 YYNGEE. The CDR3 reads CASSATGAAGLRELFF. CDR3 in DNA: TGTGCCAGCAGCGCCACGGGGGCAGCGGGGCTTAGGGAGCTGTTTTTT. The variable domain in full, with the rest retrieved from reference TRBV9 and TRBJ2-2, is DSGVTQTPKHLITATGQRVTLRCSPRSGDLSVYWYQQSLDQGLQFLIQYYNGEERAKGNILERFSAQQFPDLHSELNLSSLELGDSALYFCASSATGAAGLRELFFGEGSRLTVL.

The rearrangement links TRBV18 to TRBJ2-2, with TRBD2 as a possible D gene (5 bases). This CDR3 has 14 residues. With 8 bases removed from V and 4 bases from J, the gap between germline ends came to 14 bases. Germline loops: CDR1 KGHSH, CDR2 LQKENI. CDR3 residues: CASQIAGSTGELFF. For the CDR3, the DNA is TGTGCCAGCCAAATTGCGGGCAGCACCGGGGAGCTGTTTTTT.